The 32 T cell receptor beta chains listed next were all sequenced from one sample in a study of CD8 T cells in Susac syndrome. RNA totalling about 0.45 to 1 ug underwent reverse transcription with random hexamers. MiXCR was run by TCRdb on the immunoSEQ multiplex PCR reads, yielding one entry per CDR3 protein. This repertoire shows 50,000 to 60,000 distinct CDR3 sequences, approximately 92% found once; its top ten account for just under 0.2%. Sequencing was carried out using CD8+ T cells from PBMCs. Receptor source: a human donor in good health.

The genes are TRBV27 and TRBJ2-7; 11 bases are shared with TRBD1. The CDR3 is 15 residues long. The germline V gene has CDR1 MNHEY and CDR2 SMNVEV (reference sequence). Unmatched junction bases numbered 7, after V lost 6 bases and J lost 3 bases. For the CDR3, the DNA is TGTGCCAGCAGGGGACAGGGGGTAGGATTCTACGAGCAGTACTTC. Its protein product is CASRGQGVGFYEQYF.

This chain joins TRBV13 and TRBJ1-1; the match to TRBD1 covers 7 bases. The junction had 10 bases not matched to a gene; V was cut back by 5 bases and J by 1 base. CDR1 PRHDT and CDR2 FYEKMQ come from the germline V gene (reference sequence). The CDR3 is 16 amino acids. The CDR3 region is CASSPTGNQPNTEAFF. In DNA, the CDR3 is TGTGCCAGCAGCCCGACAGGGAACCAACCGAACACTGAAGCTTTCTTT.

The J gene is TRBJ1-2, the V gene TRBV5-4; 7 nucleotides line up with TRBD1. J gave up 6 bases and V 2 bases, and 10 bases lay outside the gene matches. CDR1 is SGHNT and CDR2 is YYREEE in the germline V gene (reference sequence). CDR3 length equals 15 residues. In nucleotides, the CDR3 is TGTGCCAGCAGCTTAGATCGACAGGGTATGGATGGCTACACCTTC. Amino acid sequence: CASSLDRQGMDGYTF.

The DNA for the CDR3 is TGTGCCAGCACCGTCGGCGGGGACCAAGAGACCCAGTACTTC. Its translation is CASTVGGDQETQYF. The V gene is TRBV3-1, the J gene TRBJ2-5; weak D call: TRBD2 (6 bases). The CDR3 runs to 14 residues. The V end lost 7 bases, the J end lost 0 bases, and 12 bases lay between the germline ends. The V gene's germline CDR1 is LGHDT and CDR2 YNNKEL (reference sequence).

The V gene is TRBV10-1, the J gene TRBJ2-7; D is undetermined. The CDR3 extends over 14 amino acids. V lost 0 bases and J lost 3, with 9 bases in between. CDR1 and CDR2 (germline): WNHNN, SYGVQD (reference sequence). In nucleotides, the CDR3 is TGCGCCAGCAGTGAGTCCCCAGGAGACTACGAGCAGTACTTC. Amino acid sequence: CASSESPGDYEQYF.

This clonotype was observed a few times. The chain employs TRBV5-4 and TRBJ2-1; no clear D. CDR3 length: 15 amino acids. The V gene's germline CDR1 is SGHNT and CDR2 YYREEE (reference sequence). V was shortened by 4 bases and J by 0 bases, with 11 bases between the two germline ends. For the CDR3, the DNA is TGTGCCAGCAGCAGGGCGTTGAGCTCCTACAATGAGCAGTTCTTC. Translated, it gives CASSRALSSYNEQFF. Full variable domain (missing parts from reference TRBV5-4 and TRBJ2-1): ETGVTQSPTHLIKTRGQQVTLRCSSQSGHNTVSWYQQALGQGPQFIFQYYREEENGRGNFPPRFSGLQFPNYSSELNVNALELDDSALYLCASSRALSSYNEQFFGPGTRLTVL.

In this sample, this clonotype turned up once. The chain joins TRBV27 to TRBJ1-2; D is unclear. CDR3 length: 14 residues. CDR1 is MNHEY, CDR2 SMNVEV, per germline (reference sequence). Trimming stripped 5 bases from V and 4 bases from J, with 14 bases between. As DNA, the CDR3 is TGTGCCAGCAGTACTGGACTGGACCCCTATGGCTACACCTTC. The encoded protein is CASSTGLDPYGYTF.

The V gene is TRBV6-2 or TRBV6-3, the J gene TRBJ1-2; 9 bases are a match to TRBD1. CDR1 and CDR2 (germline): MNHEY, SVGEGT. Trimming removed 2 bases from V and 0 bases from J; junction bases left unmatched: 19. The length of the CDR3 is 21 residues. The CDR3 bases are TGTGCCAGCAGTTACCCTTTTTCCGGGACAGGGACAAAAGAAGCTAACTATGGCTACACCTTC. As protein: CASSYPFSGTGTKEANYGYTF.

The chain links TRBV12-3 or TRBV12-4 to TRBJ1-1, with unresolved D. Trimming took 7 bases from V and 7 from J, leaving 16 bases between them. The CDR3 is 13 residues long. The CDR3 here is CASNSQGIIEAFF. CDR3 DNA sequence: TGTGCCAGCAATTCGCAAGGGATTATTGAAGCTTTCTTT.

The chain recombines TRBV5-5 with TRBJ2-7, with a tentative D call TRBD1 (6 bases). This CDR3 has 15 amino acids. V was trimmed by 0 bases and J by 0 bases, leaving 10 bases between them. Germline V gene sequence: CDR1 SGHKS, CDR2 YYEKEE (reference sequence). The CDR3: CASSLVGQSSYEQYF. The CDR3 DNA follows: TGTGCCAGCAGCTTGGTGGGACAAAGCTCCTACGAGCAGTACTTC.

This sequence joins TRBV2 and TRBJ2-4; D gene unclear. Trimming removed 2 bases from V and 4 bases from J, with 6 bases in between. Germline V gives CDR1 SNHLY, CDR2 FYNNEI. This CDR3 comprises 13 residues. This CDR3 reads CASSEKVKNIQYF. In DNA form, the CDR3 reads TGTGCCAGCAGTGAAAAGGTGAAAAACATTCAGTACTTC.

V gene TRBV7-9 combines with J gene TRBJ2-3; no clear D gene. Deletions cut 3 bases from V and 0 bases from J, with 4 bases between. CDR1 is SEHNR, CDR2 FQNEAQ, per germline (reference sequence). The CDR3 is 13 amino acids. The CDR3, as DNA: TGTGCCAGCAGCTTTCCGAGCACAGATACGCAGTATTTT. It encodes CASSFPSTDTQYF.

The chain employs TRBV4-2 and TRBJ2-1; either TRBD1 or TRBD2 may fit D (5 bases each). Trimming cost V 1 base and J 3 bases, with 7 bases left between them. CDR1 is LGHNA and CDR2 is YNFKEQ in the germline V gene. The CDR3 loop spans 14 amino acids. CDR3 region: CASSQGDDYNEQFF. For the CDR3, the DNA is TGTGCCAGCAGCCAAGGGGACGACTACAATGAGCAGTTCTTC.

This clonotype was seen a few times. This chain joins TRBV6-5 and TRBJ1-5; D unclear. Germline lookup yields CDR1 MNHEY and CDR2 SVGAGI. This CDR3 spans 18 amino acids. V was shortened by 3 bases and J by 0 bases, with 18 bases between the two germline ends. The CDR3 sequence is CASSYQLYEAYSNQPQHF. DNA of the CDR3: TGTGCCAGCAGTTATCAATTGTATGAGGCTTATAGCAATCAGCCCCAGCATTTT.

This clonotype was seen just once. CDR3 in amino acids: CASSFRFQETQYF. CDR3 in DNA: TGTGCCAGCAGCTTCAGGTTCCAAGAGACCCAGTACTTC. The chain couples TRBV13 to TRBJ2-5; D gene ambiguous. Germline-derived CDR1 and CDR2 are PRHDT and FYEKMQ (reference sequence). V was clipped by 3 bases and J by 1 base, with 6 bases between them. The CDR3 consists of 13 residues.

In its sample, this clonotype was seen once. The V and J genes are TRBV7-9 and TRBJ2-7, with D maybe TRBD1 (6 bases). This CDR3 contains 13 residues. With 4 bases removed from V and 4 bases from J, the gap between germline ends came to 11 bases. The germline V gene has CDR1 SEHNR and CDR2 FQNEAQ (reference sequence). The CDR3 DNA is TGTGCCAGCAGCTCCAACAGGGAATACGAGCAGTACTTC. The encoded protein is CASSSNREYEQYF.

The CDR3 here is CATSRLLDRDGYTF. CDR3 DNA sequence: TGTGCCACCAGCCGCCTGCTCGACAGGGATGGCTACACCTTC. The chain carries TRBV15 and TRBJ1-2; TRBD1 matches 7 bases. The CDR3 is made up of 14 amino acids. The ends lost 5 bases at V and 6 bases at J; junction bases unmatched: 9. Germline-derived CDR1 and CDR2 are LNHNV and YYDKDF (reference sequence).

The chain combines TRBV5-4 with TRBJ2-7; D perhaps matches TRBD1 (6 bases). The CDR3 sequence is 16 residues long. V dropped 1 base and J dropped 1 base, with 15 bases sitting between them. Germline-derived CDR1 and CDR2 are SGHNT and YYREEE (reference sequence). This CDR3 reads CASSLNPTGRSYEQYF. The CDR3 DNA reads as TGTGCCAGCAGCTTGAACCCTACAGGGCGATCCTACGAGCAGTACTTC.

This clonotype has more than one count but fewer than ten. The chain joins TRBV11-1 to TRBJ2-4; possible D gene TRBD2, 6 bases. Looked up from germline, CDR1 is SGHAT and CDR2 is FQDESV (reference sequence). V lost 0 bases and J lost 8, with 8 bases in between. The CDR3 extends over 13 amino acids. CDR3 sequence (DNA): TGTGCCAGCAGCTTAGCAGGGGAGGACATTCAGTACTTC. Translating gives CASSLAGEDIQYF. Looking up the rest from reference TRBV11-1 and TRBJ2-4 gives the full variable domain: EAEVAQSPRYKITEKSQAVAFWCDPISGHATLYWYRQILGQGPELLVQFQDESVVDDSQLPKDRFSAERLKGVDSTLKIQPAELGDSAMYLCASSLAGEDIQYFGAGTRLSVL.

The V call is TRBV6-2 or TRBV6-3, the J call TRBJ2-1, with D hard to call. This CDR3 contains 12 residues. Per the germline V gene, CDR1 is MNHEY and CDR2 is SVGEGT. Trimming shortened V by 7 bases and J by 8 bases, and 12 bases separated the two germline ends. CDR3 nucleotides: TGTGCCAGCACCCACGGGCTCCATGAGCAGTTCTTC. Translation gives CASTHGLHEQFF.

CDR3 sequence reads: CASSGSAGPDTQYF. The CDR3 DNA sequence: TGTGCCAGCAGTGGGTCAGCGGGCCCAGATACGCAGTATTTT. This chain uses TRBV6-1 with TRBJ2-3, with D maybe TRBD2 (6 bases). Germline loops: CDR1 MNHNS, CDR2 SASEGT. The CDR3 is 14 residues long. V lost 4 bases, J lost 4 bases, and 12 bases lay in between.

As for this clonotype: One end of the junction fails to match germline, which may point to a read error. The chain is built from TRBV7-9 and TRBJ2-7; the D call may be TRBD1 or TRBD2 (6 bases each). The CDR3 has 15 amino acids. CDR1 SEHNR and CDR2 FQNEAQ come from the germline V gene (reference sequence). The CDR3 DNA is TGTGCCGGCAGCCAAGTAGGGGGGACCGATTACGAGCAGTACTTC. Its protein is CAGSQVGGTDYEQYF.

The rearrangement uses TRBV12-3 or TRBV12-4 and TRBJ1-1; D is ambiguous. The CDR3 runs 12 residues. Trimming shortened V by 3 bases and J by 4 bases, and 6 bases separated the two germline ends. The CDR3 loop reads CASSFSPTEAFF. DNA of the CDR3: TGTGCCAGCAGTTTCAGTCCCACTGAAGCTTTCTTT.

The CDR3 loop is CASSLAGRTRRTDTQYF. The CDR3 nucleotides are TGTGCCAGCAGCTTAGCCGGAAGGACCCGGCGGACAGATACGCAGTATTTT. The V call is TRBV7-9, the J call TRBJ2-3; D remains ambiguous. This CDR3 is built from 17 residues. V was pared by 0 bases and J by 3 bases, with 16 bases between. Germline V gives CDR1 SEHNR, CDR2 FQNEAQ (reference sequence).

Here the CDR3 DNA reads TGTGCCTTCCTAGCGGGGGGGCCCAATGAGCAGTTCTTC. Its protein is CAFLAGGPNEQFF. This chain joins TRBV30 and TRBJ2-1; TRBD2 matches at 12 bases. The CDR3 has 13 amino acids. The germline V gene has CDR1 GTSNPN and CDR2 SVGIG (reference sequence). J gave up 6 bases and V 7 bases, and 4 bases lay outside the gene matches. The variable domain in full, completed from reference TRBV30 and TRBJ2-1, reads SQTIHQWPATLVQPVGSPLSLECTVEGTSNPNLYWYRQAAGRGLQLLFYSVGIGQISSEVPQNLSASRPQDRQFILSSKKLLLSDSGFYLCAFLAGGPNEQFFGPGTRLTVL.

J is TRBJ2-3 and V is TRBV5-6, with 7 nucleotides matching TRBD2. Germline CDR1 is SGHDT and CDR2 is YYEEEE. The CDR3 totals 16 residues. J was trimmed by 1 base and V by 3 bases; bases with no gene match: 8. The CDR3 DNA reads TGTGCCAGCAGCTGGGAAGGCGCGGGGGGCACAGATACGCAGTATTTT. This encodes CASSWEGAGGTDTQYF.

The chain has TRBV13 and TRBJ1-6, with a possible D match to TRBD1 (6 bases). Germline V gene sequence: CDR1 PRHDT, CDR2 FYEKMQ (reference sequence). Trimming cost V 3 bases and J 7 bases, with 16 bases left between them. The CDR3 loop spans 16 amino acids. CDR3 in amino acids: CASSFNPGQANSPLHF. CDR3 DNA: TGTGCCAGCAGCTTTAATCCGGGACAAGCCAATTCACCCCTCCACTTT.

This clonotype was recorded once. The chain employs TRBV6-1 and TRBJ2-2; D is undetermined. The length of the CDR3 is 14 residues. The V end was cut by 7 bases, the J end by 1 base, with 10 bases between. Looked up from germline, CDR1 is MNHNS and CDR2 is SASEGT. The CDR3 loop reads CASTWAVNTGELFF. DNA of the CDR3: TGTGCCAGCACTTGGGCAGTGAACACCGGGGAGCTGTTTTTT.

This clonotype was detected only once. The CDR3 DNA follows: TGTGCCAGCAGCCAACTTTCCATAGCGGGGAACACTGAAGCTTTCTTT. Its protein product is CASSQLSIAGNTEAFF. The chain has TRBV3-1 and TRBJ1-1; D is uncertain. V was trimmed by 2 bases and J by 1 base, leaving 14 bases between them. The CDR3 has 16 amino acids. Germline V gives CDR1 LGHDT, CDR2 YNNKEL (reference sequence).

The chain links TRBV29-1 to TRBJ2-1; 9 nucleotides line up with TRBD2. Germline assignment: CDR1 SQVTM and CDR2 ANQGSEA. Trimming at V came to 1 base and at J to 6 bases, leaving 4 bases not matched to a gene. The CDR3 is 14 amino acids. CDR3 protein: CSVEASGGSNEQFF. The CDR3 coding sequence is TGCAGCGTTGAAGCAAGCGGGGGGTCCAATGAGCAGTTCTTC.

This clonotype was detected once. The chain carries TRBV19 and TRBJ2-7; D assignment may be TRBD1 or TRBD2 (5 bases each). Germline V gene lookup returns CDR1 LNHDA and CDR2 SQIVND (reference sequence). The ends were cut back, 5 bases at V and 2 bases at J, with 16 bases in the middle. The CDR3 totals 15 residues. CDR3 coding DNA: TGTGCCAGTAGTCCACGGGACCTTGGCCCCTACGAGCAGTACTTC. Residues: CASSPRDLGPYEQYF.

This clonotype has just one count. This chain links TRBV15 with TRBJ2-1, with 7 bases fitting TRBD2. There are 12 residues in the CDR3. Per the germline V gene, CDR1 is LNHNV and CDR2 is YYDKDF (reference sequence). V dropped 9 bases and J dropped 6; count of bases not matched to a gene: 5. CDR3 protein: CATASGVNEQFF. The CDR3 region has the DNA TGTGCCACAGCCAGCGGGGTCAATGAGCAGTTCTTC.